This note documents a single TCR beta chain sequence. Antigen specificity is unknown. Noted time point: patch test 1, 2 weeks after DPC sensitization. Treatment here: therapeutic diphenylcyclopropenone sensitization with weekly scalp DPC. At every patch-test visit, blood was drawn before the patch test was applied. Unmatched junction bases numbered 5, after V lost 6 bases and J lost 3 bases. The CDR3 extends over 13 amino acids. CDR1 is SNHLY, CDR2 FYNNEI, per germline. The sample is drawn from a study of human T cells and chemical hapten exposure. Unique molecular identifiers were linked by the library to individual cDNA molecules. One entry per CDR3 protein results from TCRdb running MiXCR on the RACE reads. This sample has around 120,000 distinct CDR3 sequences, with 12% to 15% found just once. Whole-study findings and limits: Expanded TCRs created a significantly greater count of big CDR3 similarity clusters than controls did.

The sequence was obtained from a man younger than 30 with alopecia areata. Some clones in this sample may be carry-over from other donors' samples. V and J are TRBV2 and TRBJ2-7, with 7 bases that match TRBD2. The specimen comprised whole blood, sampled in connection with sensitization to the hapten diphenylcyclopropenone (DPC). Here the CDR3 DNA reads TGTGCCAGCAGGGATGGGGGGGACTACGAGCAGTACGTC. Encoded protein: CASRDGGDYEQYV.